This T cell receptor (beta chain) was recorded in a study of blood T cell repertoires in COVID-19. For the study at large: Sites across the United States, Italy and Spain contributed samples from acute and convalescent COVID-19. T cells, B-cell-depleted T cells, or PBMCs provided the cDNA or gDNA that served as material.

The ends lost 10 bases at V and 4 bases at J; junction bases unmatched: 13. The germline gives CDR1 MDHEN, CDR2 SYDVKM. CDR3 size: 16 residues. Under the authors' procedure: Amplified reference gene primers provided the basis for estimating nucleated cell counts. Using immunoSEQ multiplex PCR, the repertoire was profiled, and TCRdb retains in-frame clones only, with some absent. The V and J calls and clone size are taken from that table; D and trimming were inferred from the DNA. The repertoire includes approximately 430,000 clones, 86% of them detected once, and under 1.5% sits in the top ten. This TCR was recovered from a woman aged 25 to 39 with active or convalescent COVID-19. Sequenced input: peripheral blood. The chain is built from TRBV28 and TRBJ2-2; 9 bases line up with TRBD2. The CDR3 nucleotides are TGTGCCACTCAGGGGTCGGGGACTAGCCTCACCGGGGAGCTGTTTTTT. Translated: CATQGSGTSLTGELFF.